This section outlines one TCR beta chain sequence together with its context. Its cognate antigen is unknown. This sample is part of a study of cytomegalovirus exposure and HLA in healthy donors. Whole-study results and caveats: Of the V segments, some could not be distinguished, including TRBV6-2 and TRBV6-3, and were excluded. Compared with the approximately 700-donor mean, an Asian-associated ancestry cluster reportedly had fewer N-insertions, according to a later analysis.

PCR used 60 Vbeta primers and 13 Jbeta primers. The protocol was immunoSEQ multiplex PCR, while the TCRdb copy is restricted to in-frame clones and leaves out a portion. The sample includes under 200,000 clones, 80% to 85% of them seen just once. Losses at the gene ends were 2 bases for V and 1 base for J; bases not matched to a gene: 0. This CDR3 spans 14 amino acids. From germline, CDR1 is MGHDK and CDR2 SYGVNS. Sample: PBMCs. The chain has TRBV25-1 and TRBJ2-3; 7 positions match TRBD1. The clonotype comes from a woman between 18 and 29 years old in good health and CMV-seronegative. CDR3 nucleotide sequence: TGTGCCAGCAGTGAAACAGGGGGCACAGATACGCAGTATTTT. Amino acids: CASSETGGTDTQYF.